This TCR beta chain was observed in a study of CXCR3-negative and CXCR3-positive naive CD8 T cells. Libraries of TRB cDNA were made by 5' RACE and carried UMIs. TCRdb reprocessed the 5' RACE reads and keeps a single row for each CDR3 protein, giving no DNA. The table lists approximately 74,000 distinct CDR3 sequences. Germline CDR1 SEHNR, CDR2 FQNEAQ (reference sequence). This CDR3 contains 11 residues. Material for sequencing was naive CXCR3- CD8+ T cells from blood. Subset given: CD45RO-CCR7+CD27+CD95- naive CD8+ T cells lacking CXCR3 (TNR3-). The receptor was isolated from a human donor in good health. Some clones in this sample may be carry-over from other donors' samples. This chain joins TRBV7-9 and TRBJ1-2. Here the CDR3 reads CASSSSIDYTF.